The clone carrying this T cell receptor (beta chain) was counted a single time. Its target is not known. This entry belongs to a study of blood T cells in healthy people across ages. Next came a second PCR, run for roughly 6 to 11 cycles, which used a sample-barcoded 5' primer along with a J-beta primer mix. TCRdb reprocessed the 5' RACE reads via MiXCR and lists one record per CDR3 protein. The data show 1.5 million to 2 million distinct CDR3 sequences, 40% to 55% seen once. Study conclusions and caveats: Higher diversity, along with more naive CD4+ cells, distinguished long-lived donors from aged donors. A strong correlation was seen between TCR beta diversity and naive T cell percentage.

V trimming: 4 bases; J trimming: 7 bases; junction bases outside the gene matches: 12. Germline V gene data show CDR1 as SGHNT and CDR2 as YENEEA. CDR3 length equals 16 residues. The receptor comes from a woman in her thirties or forties in good health. The sample was blood. The chain couples TRBV11-3 to TRBJ2-5, with 10 bases lining up with TRBD1. The CDR3 nucleotides read TGTGCCAGCAGCTCAACCGCGGGACAGGGGAGAGGGACCCAGTACTTC. It specifies CASSSTAGQGRGTQYF.